This passage covers 5 T cell receptor beta chains from one sample sequenced in a study of spatial heterogeneity in lung cancer. TCRdb re-called the 5' RACE reads with MiXCR, one entry per CDR3 protein. The sample lists about 39,000 distinct CDR3 sequences, under 4% occurring once. Time point indicated: sample taken at primary tumor resection. The sample consisted of normal lung tissue next to the tumor, taken at surgery. The receptors derive from a male donor with early-stage non-small cell lung cancer.

This clonotype was observed at least ten times. The chain uses TRBV2 and TRBJ2-3; the D is unclear. Germline CDR1 is SNHLY and CDR2 is FYNNEI. This CDR3 is 14 amino acids long. With 3 bases removed from V and 2 bases from J, the gap between germline ends came to 9 bases. CDR3 protein: CASSDGTATDTQYF. The CDR3 DNA follows: TGTGCCAGCAGTGACGGTACCGCCACAGATACGCAGTATTTT.

This clonotype was observed many times. This sequence joins TRBV10-1 and TRBJ2-1; D is ambiguous. The V gene's germline CDR1 is WNHNN and CDR2 SYGVQD (reference sequence). Trimming pared 6 bases from V and 2 bases from J, leaving 14 bases between. This CDR3 region has 15 residues. The CDR3 DNA is TGCGCCAGCAGCCAAGATGCTGGTACCTACAATGAGCAGTTCTTC. Protein sequence: CASSQDAGTYNEQFF.

This clonotype was seen more than once but under ten times. The chain recombines TRBV29-1 with TRBJ2-1; TRBD2 matches 7 bases. The CDR3 consists of 14 residues. Germline CDR1 is SQVTM and CDR2 is ANQGSEA. The trim removed 4 bases at V and 0 bases at J, leaving 3 bases unmatched. The CDR3 DNA sequence: TGCAGCGTTGCGCGCGGGAGCTCCTACAATGAGCAGTTCTTC. Its protein is CSVARGSSYNEQFF.

The J gene is TRBJ1-1, the V gene TRBV18, with D possibly TRBD1 on 6 matching bases. The CDR3 totals 13 residues. Germline V gene data show CDR1 as KGHSH and CDR2 as LQKENI. V was cut by 4 bases and J by 1 base, with 7 bases left in between. DNA for the CDR3: TGTGCCAGCTCACGACAGGCGAACACTGAAGCTTTCTTT. As protein: CASSRQANTEAFF.

This clonotype was counted ten times or more. This rearrangement joins TRBV12-3 or TRBV12-4 to TRBJ1-1; D remains unclear. The CDR3 spans 13 residues. Trimming took off 5 bases at V and 1 base at J, with 8 bases between the two ends. This chain's CDR3 is CASSLNPNTEAFF. In DNA, the CDR3 is TGTGCCAGCAGTCTAAATCCGAACACTGAAGCTTTCTTT.